The next 8 T cell receptor beta chains were all read from a single sample in a study of blood T cell repertoires in COVID-19. Clones were read by immunoSEQ multiplex PCR, and TCRdb kept only the in-frame ones, dropping some. The data hold 60,000 to 90,000 clones, with around 88% observed a single time. What was sequenced was peripheral blood. The origin of the receptors is a woman of 80 years or more with active or convalescent COVID-19.

The J gene is TRBJ1-3, the V gene TRBV6-5; no clear D gene. Germline CDR1 and CDR2: MNHEY and SVGAGI. The length of the CDR3 is 14 residues. V shed 10 bases and J shed 0 bases, with 13 bases lying between them. The CDR3 nucleotides are TGTGCCACCAAGAGGGCCAGCTCTGGAAACACCATATATTTT. Its translation: CATKRASSGNTIYF.

The J gene is TRBJ2-1, the V gene TRBV5-4, with D uncertain. The V gene lost 4 bases and the J gene lost 1 base, with 21 bases spanning the gap. This CDR3 contains 18 residues. CDR1 is SGHNT, CDR2 YYREEE, per germline (reference sequence). The CDR3 spells CASSPGPLPAKSYNEQFF. The CDR3 bases are TGTGCCAGCAGCCCCGGCCCACTACCAGCGAAATCCTACAATGAGCAGTTCTTC.

The chain has TRBV24-1 and TRBJ2-1; TRBD1 matches 9 bases. The CDR3 is made up of 15 amino acids. Germline CDR1 is KGHDR and CDR2 is SFDVKD. V lost 7 bases, J lost 4 bases, and 7 bases stayed unmatched. CDR3 sequence (DNA): TGTGCCACCAGGTCGGGGGACAGGGCTTACAATGAGCAGTTCTTC. This encodes CATRSGDRAYNEQFF.

This clone was seen just once. This chain joins TRBV9 and TRBJ2-3; possible D gene TRBD1, 5 bases. The CDR3 has 13 residues. V shed 2 bases and J shed 6 bases, with 10 bases lying between them. CDR1 is SGDLS and CDR2 is YYNGEE in the germline V gene. The CDR3 spells CASSVQGGDTQYF. The CDR3 nucleotides are TGTGCCAGCAGCGTGCAGGGTGGGGATACGCAGTATTTT.

The chain links TRBV7-9 to TRBJ2-1; D remains unclear. Trimming took off 5 bases at V and 4 bases at J, with 6 bases between the two ends. The germline gives CDR1 SEHNR, CDR2 FQNEAQ (reference sequence). This CDR3 comprises 12 residues. The CDR3 sequence is CASSLAYNEQFF. CDR3 coding DNA: TGTGCCAGCAGCCTCGCGTACAATGAGCAGTTCTTC.

The rearrangement joins TRBV24-1 to TRBJ2-2; D ambiguous. This CDR3 is built from 14 residues. CDR1 is KGHDR, CDR2 SFDVKD, per germline. Trimming removed 3 bases from V and 4 bases from J, with 8 bases in between. The CDR3 region has the DNA TGTGCCACCAGTGATCCCCGGAGCACCGGGGAGCTGTTTTTT. It yields the protein CATSDPRSTGELFF.

The rearrangement uses TRBV6-5 and TRBJ1-1; D call uncertain. This CDR3 contains 13 residues. Trimming took 6 bases from V and 1 from J, leaving 9 bases between them. Germline V CDR1 and CDR2: MNHEY, SVGAGI. CDR3 DNA sequence: TGTGCCAGCAGCCTAACCGGGAACACTGAAGCTTTCTTT. Translating it yields CASSLTGNTEAFF.

The CDR3 bases are TGTGCCAGCAGCCAATCTACCGTGGTTCGGGAGACCCAGTACTTC. Translated: CASSQSTVVRETQYF. V and J are TRBV14 and TRBJ2-5; D is ambiguous. CDR3 length equals 15 residues. The germline gives CDR1 SGHDN, CDR2 FVKESK. V was trimmed by 2 bases and J by 5 bases, leaving 15 bases between them.